These T cell receptor beta chains were read from a single sample in a study of blood T cell repertoires in COVID-19. The protocol was immunoSEQ multiplex PCR, while the TCRdb copy is restricted to in-frame clones and leaves out a portion. This sample has around 330,000 clones, with roughly 87% found just once. Sequenced material: PBMCs or T cells enriched from blood (not recorded which). Receptor source: a woman in her late teens or twenties who had recovered from COVID-19. Both conserved end residues are part of each CDR3. Clone size appears in some rows only: once, few, many, or a class for an expanded clone.

clone_size v_call cdr3_aa
NA TRBV9 CASSLQGAVSDTQYF
NA TRBV9 CASSAGDRDDEQFF
NA TRBV6-5 CASSPRQGWNSPLHF
NA TRBV9 CASSVDFRGWDGYGYTF
once TRBV5-6 CASSLGTEIYGYTF
few TRBV6-5 CASRIAFSSYEQYF
NA TRBV5-6 CASSLAGTPDEKLFF
NA TRBV11-1 CASSLSLWQPQHF
once TRBV11-2 CASSSVDYEQYF
NA TRBV7-8 CASSYPLRGSSYNEQFF
NA TRBV6-5 CASSVTASSGNTIYF
NA TRBV28 CASSHRTGGRNGYTF
NA TRBV9 CASSVVPDQPQHF
NA TRBV5-8 CASSSLALGGAETQYF
NA TRBV20-1 CSARLSYEQYF
few TRBV19 CASSIDGTGYEHYGYTF
NA TRBV5-6 CASSLLDSLAKNIQYF
NA TRBV7-9 CASSLGGSPDVDEQFF
NA TRBV18 CASSGLAETGELFF
NA TRBV27 CASSLSPGQPQHF
NA TRBV2 CASSKDRGHPDTQYF
NA TRBV19 CASSLTREQYF
NA TRBV5-6 CASSSGLLRHGYTF
NA TRBV11-3 CASSLGAEAFF
NA TRBV28 CASTPVPPTYEQYF
NA TRBV21-1 CASSRWQGSGYTF
NA TRBV5-1 CASSSTGGQETQYF
NA TRBV30 CAWSGGDGYTF
NA TRBV4-1 CASSPGQGANEKLFF
NA TRBV18 CASSPGQGYGGYTF
NA TRBV7-3 CASSSDSSSYNEQFF
NA TRBV4-3 CASSQVLSAGGPGMNEQFF
NA TRBV4-3 CASSHRQGGGDEQYF
NA TRBV2 CASSGLNYGYTF
NA TRBV2 CASALQAGGELFF
NA TRBV5-1 CASSQRTSTHTGELFF
NA TRBV20-1 CSASEDEQFF
NA TRBV5-4 CASSLFPRLSRAGNTIYF
NA TRBV19 CASSIWTSGGETQYF
NA TRBV5-1 CASSRAGTGDHTEAFF
NA TRBV5-1 CASSRGKVETQYF
NA TRBV20-1 CSARKGYEQYF
NA TRBV27 CASRPTGWEKLFF
NA TRBV19 CASKPTLYNEQFF
NA TRBV2 CASRGGEGSYEQYF
NA TRBV28 CASKGRTREKLFF
NA TRBV5-6 CASSPGTGGSYGYTF